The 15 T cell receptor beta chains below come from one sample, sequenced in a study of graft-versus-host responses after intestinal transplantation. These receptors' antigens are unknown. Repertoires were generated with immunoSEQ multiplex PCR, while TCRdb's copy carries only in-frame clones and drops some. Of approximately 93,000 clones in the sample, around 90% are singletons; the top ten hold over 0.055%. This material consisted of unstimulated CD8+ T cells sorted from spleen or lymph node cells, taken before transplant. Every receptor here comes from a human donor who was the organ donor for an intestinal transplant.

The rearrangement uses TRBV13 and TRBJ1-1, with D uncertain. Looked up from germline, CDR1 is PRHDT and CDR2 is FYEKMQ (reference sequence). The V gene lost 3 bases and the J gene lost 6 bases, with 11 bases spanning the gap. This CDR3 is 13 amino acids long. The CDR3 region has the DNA TGTGCCAGCAGCTTGGCCTCGTACGCTGAAGCTTTCTTT. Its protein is CASSLASYAEAFF.

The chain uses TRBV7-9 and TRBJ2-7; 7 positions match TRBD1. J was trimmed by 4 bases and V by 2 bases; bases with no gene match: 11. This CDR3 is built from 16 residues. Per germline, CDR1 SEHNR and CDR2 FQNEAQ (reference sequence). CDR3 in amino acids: CASSLPTGQQPYEQYF. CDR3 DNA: TGTGCCAGCAGCTTACCTACGGGACAGCAACCGTACGAGCAGTACTTC.

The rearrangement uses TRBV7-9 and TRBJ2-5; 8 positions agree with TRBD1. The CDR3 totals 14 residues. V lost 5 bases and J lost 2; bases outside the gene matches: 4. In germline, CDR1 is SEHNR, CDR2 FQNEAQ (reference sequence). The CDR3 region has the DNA TGTGCCAGCAGCCGACGACAGGGGCAAGAGACCCAGTACTTC. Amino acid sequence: CASSRRQGQETQYF.

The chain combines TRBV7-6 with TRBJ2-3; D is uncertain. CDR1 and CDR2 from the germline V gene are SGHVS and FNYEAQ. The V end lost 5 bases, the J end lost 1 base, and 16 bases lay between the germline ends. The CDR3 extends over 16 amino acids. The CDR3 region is CASSLNDMKGTDTQYF. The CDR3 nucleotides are TGTGCCAGCAGCCTAAATGACATGAAGGGCACAGATACGCAGTATTTT.

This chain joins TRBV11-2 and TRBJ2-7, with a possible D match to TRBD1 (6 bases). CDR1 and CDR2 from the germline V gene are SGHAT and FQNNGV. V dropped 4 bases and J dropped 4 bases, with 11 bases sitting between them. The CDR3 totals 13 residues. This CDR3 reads CASSYTGFYEQYF. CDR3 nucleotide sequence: TGTGCCAGCAGCTATACAGGGTTTTACGAGCAGTACTTC.

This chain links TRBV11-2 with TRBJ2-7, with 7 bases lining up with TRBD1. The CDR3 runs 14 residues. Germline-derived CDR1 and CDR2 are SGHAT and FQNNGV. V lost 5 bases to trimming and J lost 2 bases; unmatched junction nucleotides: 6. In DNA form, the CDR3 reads TGTGCCAGCAGCCCGTGGACAGGACCCTACGAGCAGTACTTC. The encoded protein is CASSPWTGPYEQYF.

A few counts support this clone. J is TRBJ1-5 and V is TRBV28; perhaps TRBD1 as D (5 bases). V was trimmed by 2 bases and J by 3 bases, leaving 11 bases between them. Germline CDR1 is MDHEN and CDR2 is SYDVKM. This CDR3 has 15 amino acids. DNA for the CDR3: TGTGCCAGCAGTTTAGTGGGGCAGATCAATCAGCCCCAGCATTTT. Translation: CASSLVGQINQPQHF.

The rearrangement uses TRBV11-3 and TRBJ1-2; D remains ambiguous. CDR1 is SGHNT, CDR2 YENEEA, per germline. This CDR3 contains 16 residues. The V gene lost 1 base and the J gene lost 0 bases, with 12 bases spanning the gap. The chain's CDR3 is CASSLAAGSTNYGYTF. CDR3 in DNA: TGTGCCAGCAGCTTAGCGGCGGGGTCTACTAACTATGGCTACACCTTC.

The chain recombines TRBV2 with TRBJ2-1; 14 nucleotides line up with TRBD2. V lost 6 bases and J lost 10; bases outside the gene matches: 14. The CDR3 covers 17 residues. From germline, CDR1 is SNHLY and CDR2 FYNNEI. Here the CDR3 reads CASSGLEGLAGVREQFF. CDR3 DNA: TGTGCCAGCAGCGGATTAGAGGGACTAGCGGGAGTACGAGAGCAGTTCTTC.

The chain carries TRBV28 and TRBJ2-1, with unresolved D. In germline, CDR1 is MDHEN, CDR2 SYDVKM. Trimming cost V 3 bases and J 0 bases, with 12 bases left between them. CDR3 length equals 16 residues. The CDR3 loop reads CASSFARLSSYNEQFF. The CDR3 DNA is TGTGCCAGCAGTTTTGCCAGACTGAGCTCCTACAATGAGCAGTTCTTC.

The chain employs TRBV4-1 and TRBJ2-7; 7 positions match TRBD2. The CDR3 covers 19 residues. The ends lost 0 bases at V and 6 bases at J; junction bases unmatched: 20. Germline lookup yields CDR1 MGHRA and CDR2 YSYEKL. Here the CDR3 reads CASSQDPLSGAGVGSEQYF. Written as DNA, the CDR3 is TGCGCCAGCAGCCAAGATCCTTTATCGGGTGCGGGGGTCGGGAGCGAGCAGTACTTC.

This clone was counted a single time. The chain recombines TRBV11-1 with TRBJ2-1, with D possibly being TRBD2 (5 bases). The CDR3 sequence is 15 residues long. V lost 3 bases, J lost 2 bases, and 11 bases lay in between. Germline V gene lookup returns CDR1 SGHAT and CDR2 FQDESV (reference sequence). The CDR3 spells CASSLERLTYNEQFF. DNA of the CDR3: TGTGCCAGCAGCTTGGAGCGACTAACCTACAATGAGCAGTTCTTC.

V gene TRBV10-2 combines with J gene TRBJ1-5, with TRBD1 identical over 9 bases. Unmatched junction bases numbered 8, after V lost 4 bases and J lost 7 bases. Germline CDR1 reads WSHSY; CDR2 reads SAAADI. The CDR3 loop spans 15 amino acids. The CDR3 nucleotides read TGCGCCAGCAGTGGGAAAGGGGACAGGGTACAGCCCCAGCATTTT. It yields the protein CASSGKGDRVQPQHF.

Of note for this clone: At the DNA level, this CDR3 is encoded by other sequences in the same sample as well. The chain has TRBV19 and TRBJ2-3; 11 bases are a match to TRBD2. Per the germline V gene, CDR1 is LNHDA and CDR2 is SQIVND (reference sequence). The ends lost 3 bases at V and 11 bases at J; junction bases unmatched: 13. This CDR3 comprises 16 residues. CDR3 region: CASSIEGVFSGGVQYF. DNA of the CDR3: TGTGCCAGTAGTATCGAAGGGGTTTTTAGCGGGGGGGTGCAGTATTTT.

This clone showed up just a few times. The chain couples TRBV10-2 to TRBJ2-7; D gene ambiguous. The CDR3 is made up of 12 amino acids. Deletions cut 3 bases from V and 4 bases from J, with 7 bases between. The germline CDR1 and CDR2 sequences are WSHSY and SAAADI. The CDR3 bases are TGCGCCAGCAGTGAAAACAGTTACGAGCAGTACTTC. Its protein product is CASSENSYEQYF.